This TCR beta chain was captured in a study of control samples from healthy donors and cancer patients. Assay used: immunoSEQ multiplex PCR; TCRdb lists only in-frame clones, some missing. Altogether about 120,000 clones are present, around 92% being singletons, with the ten largest covering 40%. Germline V gene sequence: CDR1 SSHAT, CDR2 FNYEAQ (reference sequence). Trimming pared 3 bases from V and 5 bases from J, leaving 16 bases between. The CDR3 spans 15 residues. The chain recombines TRBV7-7 with TRBJ2-5; D call uncertain. Sequenced sample: blood. The clonotype was recovered from a man aged 50-59 years in good health. The CDR3 protein is CASSFRTGFRETQYF. DNA for the CDR3: TGTGCCAGCAGCTTTCGCACCGGGTTTCGGGAGACCCAGTACTTC.